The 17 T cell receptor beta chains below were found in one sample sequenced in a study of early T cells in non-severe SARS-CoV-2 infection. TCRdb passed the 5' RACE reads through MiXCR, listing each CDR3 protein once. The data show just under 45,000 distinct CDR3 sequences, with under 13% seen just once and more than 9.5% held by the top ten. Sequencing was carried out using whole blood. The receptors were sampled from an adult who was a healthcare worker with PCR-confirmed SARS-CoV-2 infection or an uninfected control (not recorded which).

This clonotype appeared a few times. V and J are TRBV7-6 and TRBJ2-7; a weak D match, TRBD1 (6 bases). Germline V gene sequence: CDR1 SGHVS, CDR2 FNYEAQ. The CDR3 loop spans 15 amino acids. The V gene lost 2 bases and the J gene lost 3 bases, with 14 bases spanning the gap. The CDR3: CASSLTRTGFYEQYF. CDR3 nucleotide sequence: TGTGCCAGCAGCTTAACCCGAACAGGGTTCTACGAGCAGTACTTC.

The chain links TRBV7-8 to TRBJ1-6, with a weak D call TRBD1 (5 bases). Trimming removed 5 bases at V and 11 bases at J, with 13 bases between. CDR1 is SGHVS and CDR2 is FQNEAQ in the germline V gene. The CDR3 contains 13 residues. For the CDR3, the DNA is TGTGCCAGCAGCCCCTTAAGAGGGGCACCCCTCCACTTT. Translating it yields CASSPLRGAPLHF.

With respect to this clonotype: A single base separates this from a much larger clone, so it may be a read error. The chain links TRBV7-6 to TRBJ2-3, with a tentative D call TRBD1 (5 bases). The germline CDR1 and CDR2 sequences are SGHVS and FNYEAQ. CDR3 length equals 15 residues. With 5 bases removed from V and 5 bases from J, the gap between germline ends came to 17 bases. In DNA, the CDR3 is TGTGCCAGCAGCAGCAGGGATCTAACCATAGATACGCAGTATTTT. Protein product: CASSSRDLTIDTQYF.

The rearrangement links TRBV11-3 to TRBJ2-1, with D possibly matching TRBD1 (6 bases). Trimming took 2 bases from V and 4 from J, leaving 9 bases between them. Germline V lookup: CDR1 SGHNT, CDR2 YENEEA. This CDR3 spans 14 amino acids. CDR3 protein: CASSLRTEYNEQFF. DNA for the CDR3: TGTGCCAGCAGCTTAAGGACAGAGTACAATGAGCAGTTCTTC.

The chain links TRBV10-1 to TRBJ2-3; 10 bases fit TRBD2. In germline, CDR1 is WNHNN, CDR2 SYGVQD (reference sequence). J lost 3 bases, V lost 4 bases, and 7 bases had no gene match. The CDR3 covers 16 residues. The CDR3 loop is CASSVRTSGNTDTQYF. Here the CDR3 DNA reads TGCGCCAGCAGTGTGAGGACTAGCGGAAATACAGATACGCAGTATTTT.

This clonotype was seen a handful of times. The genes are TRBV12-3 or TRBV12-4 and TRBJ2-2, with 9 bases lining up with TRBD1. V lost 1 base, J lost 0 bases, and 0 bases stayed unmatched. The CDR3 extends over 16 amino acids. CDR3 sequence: CASSLGTGANTGELFF. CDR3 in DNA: TGTGCCAGCAGTTTAGGGACAGGGGCGAACACCGGGGAGCTGTTTTTT.

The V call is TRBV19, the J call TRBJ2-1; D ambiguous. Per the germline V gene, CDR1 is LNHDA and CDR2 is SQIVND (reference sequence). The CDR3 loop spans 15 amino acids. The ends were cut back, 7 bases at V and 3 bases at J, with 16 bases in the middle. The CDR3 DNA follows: TGTGCCAGTACCCATGTGGCGACCGACTACAATGAGCAGTTCTTC. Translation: CASTHVATDYNEQFF. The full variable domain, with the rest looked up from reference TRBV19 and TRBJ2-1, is DGGITQSPKYLFRKEGQNVTLSCEQNLNHDAMYWYRQDPGQGLRLIYYSQIVNDFQKGDIAEGYSVSREKKESFPLTVTSAQKNPTAFYLCASTHVATDYNEQFFGPGTRLTVL.

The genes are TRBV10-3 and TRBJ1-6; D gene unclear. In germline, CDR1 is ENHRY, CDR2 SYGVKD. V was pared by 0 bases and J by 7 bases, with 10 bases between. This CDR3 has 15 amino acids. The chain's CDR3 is CAISESDGKNSPLHF. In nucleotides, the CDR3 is TGTGCCATCAGTGAGTCTGACGGAAAAAATTCACCCCTCCACTTT.

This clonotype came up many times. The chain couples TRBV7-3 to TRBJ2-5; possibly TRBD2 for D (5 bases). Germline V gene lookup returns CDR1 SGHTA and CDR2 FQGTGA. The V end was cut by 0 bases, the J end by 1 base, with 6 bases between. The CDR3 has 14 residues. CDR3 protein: CASSLTGGQETQYF. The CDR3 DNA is TGTGCCAGCAGCTTAACAGGAGGCCAAGAGACCCAGTACTTC.

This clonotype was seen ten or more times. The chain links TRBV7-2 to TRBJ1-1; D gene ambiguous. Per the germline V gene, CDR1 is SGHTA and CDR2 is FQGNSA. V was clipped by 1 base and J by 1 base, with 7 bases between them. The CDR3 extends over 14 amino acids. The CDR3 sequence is CASSLVGGNTEAFF. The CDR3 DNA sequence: TGTGCCAGCAGCTTAGTGGGAGGGAACACTGAAGCTTTCTTT.

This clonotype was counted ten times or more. The CDR3 loop is CASSLGGGAYNEQFF. The CDR3 nucleotides read TGTGCCAGCAGCTTAGGCGGGGGGGCCTACAATGAGCAGTTCTTC. The rearrangement uses TRBV7-8 and TRBJ2-1, with 9 bases identical to TRBD2. The V gene's germline CDR1 is SGHVS and CDR2 FQNEAQ. The CDR3 has 15 residues. The V gene end was trimmed by 1 base and the J gene end by 2 bases; junction bases not matched to a gene: 0.

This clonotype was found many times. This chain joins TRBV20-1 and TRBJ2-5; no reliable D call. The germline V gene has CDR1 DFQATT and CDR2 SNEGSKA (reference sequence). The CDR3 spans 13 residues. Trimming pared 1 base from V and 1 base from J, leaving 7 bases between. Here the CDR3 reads CSARVPIQETQYF. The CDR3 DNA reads TGCAGTGCTAGAGTCCCAATCCAAGAGACCCAGTACTTC.

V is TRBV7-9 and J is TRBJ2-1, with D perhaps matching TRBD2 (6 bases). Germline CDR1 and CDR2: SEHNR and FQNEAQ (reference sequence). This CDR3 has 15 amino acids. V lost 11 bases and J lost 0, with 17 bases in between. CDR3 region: CAGRAGSSSYNEQFF. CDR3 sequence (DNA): TGTGCCGGCCGGGCGGGGAGTAGCTCCTACAATGAGCAGTTCTTC.

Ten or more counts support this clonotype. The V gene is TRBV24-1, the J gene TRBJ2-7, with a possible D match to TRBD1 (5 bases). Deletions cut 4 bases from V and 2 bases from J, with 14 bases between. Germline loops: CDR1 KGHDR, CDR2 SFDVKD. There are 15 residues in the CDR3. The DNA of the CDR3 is TGTGCCACCAGTGACTCGACAGAGTATCCCTACGAGCAGTACTTC. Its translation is CATSDSTEYPYEQYF.

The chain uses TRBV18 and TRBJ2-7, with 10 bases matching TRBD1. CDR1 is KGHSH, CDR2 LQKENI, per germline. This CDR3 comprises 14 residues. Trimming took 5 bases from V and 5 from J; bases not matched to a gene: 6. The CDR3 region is CASSRQGARDEQYF. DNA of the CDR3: TGTGCCAGCTCAAGACAGGGGGCGCGCGACGAGCAGTACTTC.

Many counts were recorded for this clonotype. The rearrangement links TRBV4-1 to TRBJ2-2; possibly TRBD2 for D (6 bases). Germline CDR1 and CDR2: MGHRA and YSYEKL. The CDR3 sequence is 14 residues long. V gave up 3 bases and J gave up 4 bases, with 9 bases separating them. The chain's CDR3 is CASSQGGVTGELFF. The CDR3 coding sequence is TGCGCCAGCAGCCAGGGGGGAGTCACCGGGGAGCTGTTTTTT.

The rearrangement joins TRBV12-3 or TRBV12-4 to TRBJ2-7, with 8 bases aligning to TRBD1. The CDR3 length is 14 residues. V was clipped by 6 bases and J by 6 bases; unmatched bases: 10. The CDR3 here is CASSLTGVRSEQYF. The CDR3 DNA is TGTGCCAGCAGCCTGACAGGGGTTCGGTCCGAGCAGTACTTC.